The clone carrying this TCR beta chain occurred a few times. This entry comes from a study of metastatic and nonmetastatic thyroid tumors. Study context: Blood and tumor or nodule tissue repertoires from malignant and benign thyroid patients were compared.

CDR3 length: 15 residues. The V and J ends lost 6 bases and 2 bases, in that order; junction bases with no gene match: 4. The germline V gene has CDR1 SNHLY and CDR2 FYNNEI. TCRdb re-clonotyped the PCR reads through MiXCR. The sample has 7,000 to 8,500 clones, over 25% seen once. No patient received treatment before thyroid surgery. This clonotype was sampled from a female donor with papillary thyroid cancer or a benign thyroid nodule (not recorded which). Some clones in this sample may be carry-over from other donors' samples. The sequencing input was tumor tissue. V gene TRBV2 combines with J gene TRBJ2-7; TRBD2 matches at 13 bases. The CDR3 DNA reads as TGTGCCAGCAGACCCGGACTAGCGGGAGCCTACGAGCAGTACTTC. Translation: CASRPGLAGAYEQYF.